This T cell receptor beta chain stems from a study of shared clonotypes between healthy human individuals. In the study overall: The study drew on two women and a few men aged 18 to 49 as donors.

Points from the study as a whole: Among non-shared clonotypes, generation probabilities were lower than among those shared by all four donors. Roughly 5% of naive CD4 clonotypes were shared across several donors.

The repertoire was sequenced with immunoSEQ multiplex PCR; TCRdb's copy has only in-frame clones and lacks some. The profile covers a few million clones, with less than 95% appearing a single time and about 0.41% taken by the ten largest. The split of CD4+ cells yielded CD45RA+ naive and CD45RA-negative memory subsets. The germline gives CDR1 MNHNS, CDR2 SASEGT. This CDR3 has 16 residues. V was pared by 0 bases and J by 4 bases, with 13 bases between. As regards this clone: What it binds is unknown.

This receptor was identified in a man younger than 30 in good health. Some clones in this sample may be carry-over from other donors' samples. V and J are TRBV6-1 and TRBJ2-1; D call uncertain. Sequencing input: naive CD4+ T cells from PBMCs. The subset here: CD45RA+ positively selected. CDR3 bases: TGTGCCAGCAGTGAAGCGCCCCTAGTAGGATACAATGAGCAGTTCTTC. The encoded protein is CASSEAPLVGYNEQFF.